Below are 32 T cell receptor beta chains sequenced from a single sample in a study of cytomegalovirus exposure and HLA in healthy donors. With 60 Vbeta and 13 Jbeta primers, the PCR was carried out. TCRdb keeps only in-frame clones here, not all; method: immunoSEQ multiplex PCR. This repertoire shows 150,000 to 250,000 clones, 79% found once; its top ten account for 4.4%. Material for sequencing was PBMCs. The receptor set was obtained from a woman under 40 in good health and CMV-seropositive.

The gene calls are TRBV9 and TRBJ1-2, with 8 nucleotides matching TRBD1. V trimming: 3 bases; J trimming: 8 bases; junction bases outside the gene matches: 6. This CDR3 comprises 13 residues. Per germline, CDR1 SGDLS and CDR2 YYNGEE. The CDR3: CASSDRRGRGYTF. CDR3 DNA sequence: TGTGCCAGCAGCGACCGCAGGGGGCGCGGCTACACCTTC.

The rearrangement uses TRBV30 and TRBJ2-3, with D possibly being TRBD2 (6 bases). CDR3 length equals 11 residues. Germline loops: CDR1 GTSNPN, CDR2 SVGIG (reference sequence). The germline V and J ends were trimmed by 7 bases and 10 bases, with 15 bases remaining between them. The CDR3 region has the DNA TGTGCCTCATCAAGCGGCGGGGCGCAGTATTTT. Translation gives CASSSGGAQYF. Based on the CDR3 plus reference TRBV30 and TRBJ2-3, the full variable domain is SQTIHQWPATLVQPVGSPLSLECTVEGTSNPNLYWYRQAAGRGLQLLFYSVGIGQISSEVPQNLSASRPQDRQFILSSKKLLLSDSGFYLCASSSGGAQYFGPGTRLTVL.

The V call is TRBV10-2, the J call TRBJ1-1; D is possibly TRBD1 (6 bases). CDR1 is WSHSY and CDR2 is SAAADI in the germline V gene. Trimming pared 6 bases from V and 3 bases from J, leaving 8 bases between. The CDR3 runs to 12 residues. CDR3 residues: CASRHRDTEAFF. For the CDR3, the DNA is TGCGCCAGCAGACACAGGGACACTGAAGCTTTCTTT.

The chain carries TRBV7-7 and TRBJ2-5, with no clear D. The CDR3 is 20 residues long. Germline V gene sequence: CDR1 SSHAT, CDR2 FNYEAQ (reference sequence). The V and J ends lost 0 bases and 4 bases respectively, with 27 bases between them. The chain's CDR3 is CASSLAPFGRPNNRAETQYF. CDR3 in DNA: TGTGCCAGCAGCTTAGCTCCCTTTGGGCGACCCAATAACCGAGCAGAGACCCAGTACTTC.

The gene calls are TRBV5-8 and TRBJ1-2; D is unresolved. The CDR3 sequence is 14 residues long. CDR1 and CDR2 from the germline V gene are SGHTS and YDEGEE. The ends were cut back, 7 bases at V and 4 bases at J, with 17 bases in the middle. CDR3 bases: TGTGCCAGCGGCCGTATGTTATCGGGCTATGGCTACACCTTC. This sequence encodes CASGRMLSGYGYTF.

V usage is TRBV5-4 and J usage is TRBJ2-5; the match to TRBD1 covers 7 bases. The germline gives CDR1 SGHNT, CDR2 YYREEE (reference sequence). Trimming cost V 7 bases and J 0 bases; bases outside gene matches: 3. The CDR3 spans 13 residues. CDR3 residues: CASRDSNQETQYF. CDR3 coding DNA: TGTGCCAGCCGGGACAGCAACCAAGAGACCCAGTACTTC.

A few counts support this clone. The J gene is TRBJ1-1, the V gene TRBV27; D is ambiguous. Germline-derived CDR1 and CDR2 are MNHEY and SMNVEV (reference sequence). The V end was cut by 3 bases, the J end by 1 base, with 15 bases between. This CDR3 comprises 16 residues. The CDR3 reads CASSFGGVGWNTEAFF. For the CDR3, the DNA is TGTGCCAGCAGTTTTGGCGGCGTCGGATGGAACACTGAAGCTTTCTTT.

This chain links TRBV6-5 with TRBJ1-6; D perhaps matches TRBD1 (5 bases). The germline V gene has CDR1 MNHEY and CDR2 SVGAGI. Trimming pared 5 bases from V and 8 bases from J, leaving 13 bases between. The CDR3 contains 14 residues. CDR3 region: CASSGASPYSPLHF. For the CDR3, the DNA is TGTGCCAGCAGTGGGGCGTCCCCCTATTCACCCCTCCACTTT.

This clone was seen a handful of times. V gene TRBV6-1 combines with J gene TRBJ2-1; 10 nucleotides align to TRBD2. The CDR3 runs to 19 residues. Germline assignment: CDR1 MNHNS and CDR2 SASEGT. V was clipped by 4 bases and J by 7 bases; unmatched bases: 19. The CDR3 sequence is CASSALAGDPIRDGNEQFF. The CDR3 DNA follows: TGTGCCAGCAGTGCCCTAGCGGGGGACCCAATCCGAGATGGGAATGAGCAGTTCTTC.

This clone has only a few counts. The chain couples TRBV4-1 to TRBJ1-1; D is uncertain. The CDR3 sequence is 12 residues long. V gave up 0 bases and J gave up 6 bases, with 5 bases separating them. Germline V gene lookup returns CDR1 MGHRA and CDR2 YSYEKL. The DNA for the CDR3 is TGCGCCAGCAGCCAAGATCTCTCTGAAGCTTTCTTT. This sequence encodes CASSQDLSEAFF.

The chain has TRBV7-8 and TRBJ2-3; TRBD2 might be the D (6 bases). V lost 8 bases and J lost 1, with 16 bases in between. The CDR3 covers 15 residues. Germline V lookup: CDR1 SGHVS, CDR2 FQNEAQ. CDR3 coding DNA: TGTGCCAGCGAGCGGGTCCAGACGGGCACAGATACGCAGTATTTT. The encoded protein is CASERVQTGTDTQYF. The whole variable domain, filled in from reference TRBV7-8 and TRBJ2-3, reads GAGVSQSPRYKVAKRGQDVALRCDPISGHVSLFWYQQALGQGPEFLTYFQNEAQLDKSGLPSDRFFAERPEGSVSTLKIQRTQQEDSAVYLCASERVQTGTDTQYFGPGTRLTVL.

The chain couples TRBV29-1 to TRBJ1-1, with TRBD1 matching over 12 bases. Per germline, CDR1 SQVTM and CDR2 ANQGSEA. The CDR3 has 16 residues. Trimming removed 6 bases from V and 3 bases from J; junction bases left unmatched: 11. This CDR3 reads CSVDVPGQGADTEAFF. CDR3 DNA: TGCAGCGTAGATGTCCCGGGACAGGGGGCGGACACTGAAGCTTTCTTT.

This clone appeared a few times. The rearrangement uses TRBV19 and TRBJ1-2, with a possible D match to TRBD1 (6 bases). Looked up from germline, CDR1 is LNHDA and CDR2 is SQIVND (reference sequence). Trimming shortened V by 3 bases and J by 7 bases, and 15 bases separated the two germline ends. The CDR3 runs 14 residues. CDR3 sequence reads: CASSIPGAGVGYTF. CDR3 DNA: TGTGCCAGTAGTATCCCCGGGGCAGGGGTTGGCTACACCTTC.

V is TRBV2 and J is TRBJ2-5; 8 nucleotides line up with TRBD2. This CDR3 contains 17 residues. The germline CDR1 and CDR2 sequences are SNHLY and FYNNEI. Trimming took 4 bases from V and 2 from J; bases not matched to a gene: 12. CDR3 sequence: CASSAYRVRGGQETQYF. In DNA, the CDR3 is TGTGCCAGCAGTGCCTACAGGGTCCGGGGGGGTCAAGAGACCCAGTACTTC.

CDR3 bases: TGTGCCAGCAGTCATGACAGGGGGTCTCACGAGCAGTACTTC. Translating it yields CASSHDRGSHEQYF. The chain carries TRBV5-4 and TRBJ2-7; 9 positions agree with TRBD1. Germline CDR1 is SGHNT and CDR2 is YYREEE (reference sequence). This CDR3 spans 14 amino acids. The junction had 8 bases not matched to a gene; V was cut back by 5 bases and J by 5 bases. Full variable domain (rest looked up from reference TRBV5-4 and TRBJ2-7): ETGVTQSPTHLIKTRGQQVTLRCSSQSGHNTVSWYQQALGQGPQFIFQYYREEENGRGNFPPRFSGLQFPNYSSELNVNALELDDSALYLCASSHDRGSHEQYFGPGTRLTVT.

This chain uses TRBV11-2 with TRBJ2-2, with 13 nucleotides matching TRBD2. The V gene end was trimmed by 2 bases and the J gene end by 5 bases; junction bases not matched to a gene: 11. CDR3 length: 19 residues. Germline CDR1 is SGHAT and CDR2 is FQNNGV. This chain's CDR3 is CASSLILETSGRSTGELFF. The CDR3 coding sequence is TGTGCCAGCAGCTTAATATTAGAGACTAGCGGGAGGAGTACCGGGGAGCTGTTTTTT.

This clone appeared a single time. The gene calls are TRBV4-3 and TRBJ1-6, with 7 bases that match TRBD1. Germline CDR1 is LGHNA and CDR2 is YSLEER. V was pared by 1 base and J by 5 bases, with 2 bases of the junction left unmatched. The CDR3 is 15 residues long. CDR3: CASSQGTGDNSPLHF. CDR3 nucleotide sequence: TGCGCCAGCAGCCAAGGCACAGGGGATAATTCACCCCTCCACTTT.

This clone was seen only once. The chain recombines TRBV7-2 with TRBJ2-1; D might be TRBD1 (5 bases). The CDR3 spans 12 residues. The V end was cut by 6 bases, the J end by 8 bases, with 11 bases between. Germline CDR1 and CDR2: SGHTA and FQGNSA. For the CDR3, the DNA is TGTGCCAGCAGTTTGGACACCGATGAGCAGTTCTTC. This sequence encodes CASSLDTDEQFF.

The rearrangement joins TRBV7-6 to TRBJ2-1; 9 bases agree with TRBD1. The trim removed 5 bases at V and 8 bases at J, leaving 10 bases unmatched. The CDR3 extends over 15 amino acids. Germline V gene lookup returns CDR1 SGHVS and CDR2 FNYEAQ. CDR3 protein: CASSPRTGETDEQFF. The DNA of the CDR3 is TGTGCCAGCAGCCCAAGGACAGGGGAAACGGATGAGCAGTTCTTC.

DNA of the CDR3: TGCGCCAGCAGCCGGGGTCGGGATGAAAAACTGTTTTTT. Translating it yields CASSRGRDEKLFF. The V call is TRBV10-1, the J call TRBJ1-4; D call uncertain. CDR1 and CDR2 from the germline V gene are WNHNN and SYGVQD (reference sequence). The CDR3 extends over 13 amino acids. Trimming took off 6 bases at V and 6 bases at J, with 11 bases between the two ends.

This clone was seen a handful of times. The chain carries TRBV29-1 and TRBJ1-5, with D possibly being TRBD1 (5 bases). CDR3 length: 15 amino acids. V was clipped by 7 bases and J by 6 bases, with 22 bases between them. Germline-derived CDR1 and CDR2 are SQVTM and ANQGSEA. The CDR3 reads CSAQTVAGISQPQHF. CDR3 DNA: TGCAGCGCCCAGACTGTGGCAGGGATCAGTCAGCCCCAGCATTTT.

This clone was detected once. The chain links TRBV29-1 to TRBJ2-7; D ambiguous. CDR1 and CDR2 (germline): SQVTM, ANQGSEA. The CDR3 loop spans 11 amino acids. V was trimmed by 5 bases and J by 3 bases, leaving 8 bases between them. CDR3 in DNA: TGCAGCGTTTCGGCTAGCTACGAGCAGTACTTC. Its protein is CSVSASYEQYF.

The chain carries TRBV9 and TRBJ2-5, with D uncertain. The CDR3 is 13 amino acids. Deletions cut 2 bases from V and 4 bases from J, with 9 bases between. Germline loops: CDR1 SGDLS, CDR2 YYNGEE. CDR3 nucleotides: TGTGCCAGCAGCGTTAGCCTGGGAGAGACCCAGTACTTC. Encoded protein: CASSVSLGETQYF.

V and J are TRBV5-1 and TRBJ1-2; tentatively, D is TRBD1 (5 bases). The length of the CDR3 is 14 residues. CDR1 SGHRS and CDR2 YFSETQ come from the germline V gene. Trimming cost V 4 bases and J 3 bases, with 13 bases left between them. CDR3: CASSPRDRDYGYTF. The CDR3 DNA follows: TGCGCCAGCAGCCCCCGCGACAGAGACTATGGCTACACCTTC.

The J gene is TRBJ1-1, the V gene TRBV10-3; TRBD1 matches at 8 bases. The CDR3 is 13 residues long. V was pared by 10 bases and J by 5 bases, with 9 bases of the junction left unmatched. Germline V gene sequence: CDR1 ENHRY, CDR2 SYGVKD. CDR3 sequence: CASSDRADTEAFF. The DNA of the CDR3 is TGTGCCAGCTCGGACAGGGCCGATACTGAAGCTTTCTTT.

This chain joins TRBV6-5 and TRBJ2-3; maybe TRBD1 (6 bases). The CDR3 totals 13 residues. Germline V gene sequence: CDR1 MNHEY, CDR2 SVGAGI. Trimming stripped 3 bases from V and 5 bases from J, with 9 bases between. CDR3 region: CASSYSGVDTQYF. The CDR3 DNA is TGTGCCAGCAGTTATTCAGGGGTAGATACGCAGTATTTT.

The chain has TRBV5-4 and TRBJ2-7; TRBD2 agrees at 14 bases. V lost 4 bases, J lost 4 bases, and 7 bases stayed unmatched. The CDR3 runs to 16 residues. Germline loops: CDR1 SGHNT, CDR2 YYREEE (reference sequence). The CDR3 nucleotides are TGTGCCAGCAGCAAAGGACTAGCGGGAGGCGCATACGAGCAGTACTTC. This translates into CASSKGLAGGAYEQYF.

The J gene is TRBJ2-1, the V gene TRBV6-1; tentative D call: TRBD2 (5 bases). V was clipped by 9 bases and J by 8 bases, with 11 bases between them. In germline, CDR1 is MNHNS, CDR2 SASEGT. The CDR3 sequence is 11 residues long. CDR3 sequence (DNA): TGTGCCAGACTAGATCATGATGAGCAGTTCTTC. Protein sequence: CARLDHDEQFF.

The V gene is TRBV9, the J gene TRBJ1-6; tentative D call: TRBD1 (5 bases). The CDR3 is made up of 14 amino acids. Germline CDR1 is SGDLS and CDR2 is YYNGEE. V was pared by 0 bases and J by 7 bases, with 8 bases between. CDR3 coding DNA: TGTGCCAGCAGCGTAGGGCCAGGGAATTCACCCCTCCACTTT. Its translation: CASSVGPGNSPLHF.

A single count supports this clone. This sequence joins TRBV7-2 and TRBJ2-3, with 8 bases that match TRBD2. After removal of 2 bases from V and 9 bases from J, the junction contained 7 bases not matched to a gene. Germline loops: CDR1 SGHTA, CDR2 FQGNSA. The CDR3 is 14 residues long. CDR3 in amino acids: CASSLRASGRTQYF. As DNA, the CDR3 is TGTGCCAGCAGCTTAAGGGCTAGCGGGCGGACGCAGTATTTT.

This rearrangement joins TRBV5-1 to TRBJ2-3; 9 bases agree with TRBD1. J was trimmed by 8 bases and V by 3 bases; bases with no gene match: 16. CDR3 length: 17 residues. In germline, CDR1 is SGHRS, CDR2 YFSETQ. The CDR3, as DNA: TGCGCCAGCAGCTCCCAACTTACGGGACAGGGCGTTGGTACGCAGTATTTT. Translation: CASSSQLTGQGVGTQYF. Drawing the rest from reference TRBV5-1 and TRBJ2-3, the complete variable domain is KAGVTQTPRYLIKTRGQQVTLSCSPISGHRSVSWYQQTPGQGLQFLFEYFSETQRNKGNFPGRFSGRQFSNSRSEMNVSTLELGDSALYLCASSSQLTGQGVGTQYFGPGTRLTVL.

In its sample, this clone was seen a few times. The V and J genes are TRBV7-8 and TRBJ2-1, with D perhaps matching TRBD2 (5 bases). Germline V CDR1 and CDR2: SGHVS, FQNEAQ. V lost 5 bases, J lost 4 bases, and 18 bases lay in between. This CDR3 spans 16 amino acids. The CDR3 sequence: CASSPSSPGGYNEQFF. CDR3 sequence (DNA): TGTGCCAGCAGCCCTTCTTCTCCAGGAGGTTACAATGAGCAGTTCTTC.